This T cell receptor (beta chain) was recorded in a study of blood T cell repertoires in COVID-19. Original handling: Amplification of reference gene primers was used by the study to estimate nucleated cell counts. Clones were sequenced by immunoSEQ multiplex PCR, and TCRdb holds only the in-frame ones, with some missing. That table gives V, J and clone size, and the DNA gave D and trimming. The sample shows approximately 170,000 clones, approximately 91% of them seen only once. The sample holds one count of this clone. This CDR3 region has 15 residues. CDR1 SEHNR and CDR2 FQNEAQ come from the germline V gene (reference sequence). The V gene end was trimmed by 5 bases and the J gene end by 10 bases; junction bases not matched to a gene: 10.

The sequence derives from a man aged 18 to 29 with COVID-19, enrolled during active disease. The chain has TRBV7-9 and TRBJ2-1, with TRBD2 matching 11 bases. Sequencing input: peripheral blood. The CDR3 sequence: CASSPLSGRAMEQFF. CDR3 DNA sequence: TGTGCCAGCAGCCCCCTTAGCGGGAGGGCCATGGAGCAGTTCTTC.